This TCR beta chain was identified during a study of shared T cell receptors in the human thymus. The assay was immunoSEQ multiplex PCR, and TCRdb's table has in-frame clones only and misses some. Seen here are 600,000 to 900,000 clones, approximately 85% observed once, and the top ten hold roughly 0.01%. The CDR3 covers 16 residues. In germline, CDR1 is LGHNT, CDR2 FRNRAP. V gave up 7 bases and J gave up 6 bases, with 25 bases separating them. This sample was shared with a second study, whose subject was human thymus T cells. That work contributes: In corrective heart surgery, resections were taken, and these provided the thymus tissue. It looked as if thymic and blood repertoires used V and J genes in a biased way.

This TCR derives from a girl in the first two years of life with a congenital heart defect. The specimen was thymocytes. The genes are TRBV12-5 and TRBJ2-7; TRBD2 is a possible D gene (6 bases). The CDR3 DNA is TGTGCTAGTGCCATCAGCGGGTCAGCTATGAGGGGCGAGCAGTACTTC. It translates to CASAISGSAMRGEQYF. Based on the CDR3 plus reference TRBV12-5 and TRBJ2-7, the full variable domain is DARVTQTPRHKVTEMGQEVTMRCQPILGHNTVFWYRQTMMQGLELLAYFRNRAPLDDSGMPKDRFSAEMPDATLATLKIQPSEPRDSAVYFCASAISGSAMRGEQYFGPGTRLTVT.